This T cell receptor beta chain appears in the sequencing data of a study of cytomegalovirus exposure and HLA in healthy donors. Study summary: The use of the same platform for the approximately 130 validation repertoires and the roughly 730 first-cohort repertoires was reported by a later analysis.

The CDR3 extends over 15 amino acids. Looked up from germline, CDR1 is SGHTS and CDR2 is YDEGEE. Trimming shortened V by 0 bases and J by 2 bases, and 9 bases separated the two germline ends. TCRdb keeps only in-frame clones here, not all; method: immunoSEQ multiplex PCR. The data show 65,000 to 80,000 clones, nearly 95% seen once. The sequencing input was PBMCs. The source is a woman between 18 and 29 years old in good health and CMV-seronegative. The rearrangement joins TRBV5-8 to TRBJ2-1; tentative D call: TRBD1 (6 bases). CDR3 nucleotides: TGTGCCAGCAGCTTGGGACAGGCGACCTACAATGAGCAGTTCTTC. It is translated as CASSLGQATYNEQFF. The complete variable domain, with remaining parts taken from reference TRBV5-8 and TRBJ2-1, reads EAGVTQSPTHLIKTRGQQATLRCSPISGHTSVYWYQQALGLGLQFLLWYDEGEERNRGNFPPRFSGRQFPNYSSELNVNALELEDSALYLCASSLGQATYNEQFFGPGTRLTVL.